The entry below gives a single TCR beta chain sequence along with its context. The antigen remains unidentified. The data originate from a study of T cell responses to AZD1222 COVID-19 vaccine. Whole-study context: Pooling of second doses given at about 4 or about 12 weeks was done. Study outcomes and limitations: Vaccination with two AZD1222 doses was followed by a rise in Spike-specific TCR breadth and depth. Targeting of unmutated variant regions was reportedly seen in nearly half of spike-specific TCRs. Donors were mostly white British, more females; clonal diversity possibly underestimated.

This table comes from immunoSEQ multiplex PCR, and its TCRdb copy is limited to in-frame clones, with some not included. Here the sample spans roughly 150,000 clones, around 91% being singletons. Per the germline V gene, CDR1 is SGHTA and CDR2 is FQGNSA. CDR3 length: 18 amino acids. Deletions cut 0 bases from V and 0 bases from J, with 15 bases between. The chain couples TRBV7-2 to TRBJ1-3, with D unclear. The clonotype was recovered from an adult in good health. The input for sequencing was peripheral blood, taken on day 0 of AZD1222 vaccination. DNA for the CDR3: TGTGCCAGCAGCTTAGCGAGCCCGAGATCCACCTCTGGAAACACCATATATTTT. Amino acid sequence: CASSLASPRSTSGNTIYF.